Here is one TCR beta chain with its context. Given a far larger clone just one base away, this is likely a sequencing read error. CDR3 size: 13 residues. The sample comes from a study of low-dose radiotherapy and immunotherapy resistance in tumors. Study-wide context: Cohort 1 patients were irradiated with 0.5 Gy fractions every 2 weeks to 6.5 Gy total. Individuals in Cohort 2 had 1 Gy per fraction every two weeks, adding up to 13 Gy over 26 weeks. A dose of 300 mg of oral aspirin was taken by patients daily for four cycles from cycle 1 day 1.

Time point defined: after trial treatment. Specified treatment: LDRT plus nivolumab, ipilimumab, low-dose cyclophosphamide and aspirin (RACIN trial). Donors received nivolumab, ipilimumab, aspirin, low-dose cyclophosphamide and low-dose radiotherapy. TRAV- and TRBV-specific primers primed first-strand cDNA, covering alpha and beta chains. With a constant-region primer and a V-primer adapter, TCRs were subjected to 20 PCR cycles of amplification. MiXCR was run by TCRdb on the reads, yielding one entry per CDR3 protein. The table includes around 58,000 distinct CDR3 sequences, about 25% detected once. The sequencing here drew on PBMCs, taken after low-dose radiotherapy plus immunotherapy. The chain joins TRBV12-3 or TRBV12-4 to TRBJ2-3; TRBD1 might be the D (5 bases). Near its end, the DNA agrees better with TRBJ2-5, so the J call may be wrong. The receptor was derived from a male donor with prostate cancer. The CDR3 region has the DNA TGTGCCAACAGCCGACAGCGTTTCGAGACCCAGTACTTC. It specifies CANSRQRFETQYF.